The 15 T cell receptor beta chains below were found in one sample sequenced in a study of cytomegalovirus exposure and HLA in healthy donors. Measured with immunoSEQ multiplex PCR; TCRdb has only the in-frame clones, and not every one. This table holds fewer than 150,000 clones, approximately 84% found once. Material for sequencing was PBMCs. The receptor source for this set is a young man in good health and CMV-seropositive.

The chain recombines TRBV5-8 with TRBJ2-1; 12 nucleotides match TRBD1. This CDR3 has 15 amino acids. V was clipped by 4 bases and J by 8 bases; unmatched bases: 7. Germline V CDR1 and CDR2: SGHTS, YDEGEE. CDR3 coding DNA: TGTGCCAGCAGCCGAGGGACAGGGGGCTGGGATGAGCAGTTCTTC. As protein: CASSRGTGGWDEQFF.

The V and J genes are TRBV5-1 and TRBJ2-3; 9 nucleotides align to TRBD2. Trimming at V came to 3 bases and at J to 4 bases, leaving 3 bases not matched to a gene. The CDR3 length is 14 residues. Germline-derived CDR1 and CDR2 are SGHRS and YFSETQ. The CDR3 DNA follows: TGCGCCAGCAGCTCGGTAGCGGGAGCAGATACGCAGTATTTT. It is translated as CASSSVAGADTQYF.

This chain uses TRBV19 with TRBJ1-4; maybe TRBD1 (6 bases). V was shortened by 7 bases and J by 7 bases, with 19 bases between the two germline ends. The length of the CDR3 is 15 residues. Germline-derived CDR1 and CDR2 are LNHDA and SQIVND (reference sequence). The CDR3 DNA sequence: TGTGCCAGTAAACGTATCTGGGGGCAGGGTGAAAAACTGTTTTTT. It encodes CASKRIWGQGEKLFF.

This clone appeared a single time. The rearrangement links TRBV5-1 to TRBJ1-1; the D is unclear. The CDR3 is 15 residues long. Germline CDR1 SGHRS, CDR2 YFSETQ. V lost 1 base to trimming and J lost 4 bases, with 14 bases between them. The CDR3 loop is CASSLKQARGTEAFF. CDR3 in DNA: TGCGCCAGCAGCTTGAAGCAGGCGCGGGGCACTGAAGCTTTCTTT.

The chain couples TRBV25-1 to TRBJ2-2; D is unresolved. CDR1 is MGHDK and CDR2 is SYGVNS in the germline V gene. CDR3 length equals 15 residues. Trimming pared 3 bases from V and 4 bases from J, leaving 12 bases between. The CDR3 reads CASSDTQALTGELFF. In nucleotides, the CDR3 is TGTGCCAGCAGTGATACCCAGGCGCTCACCGGGGAGCTGTTTTTT. The entire variable domain, with the rest obtained from reference TRBV25-1 and TRBJ2-2, is as follows: EADIYQTPRYLVIGTGKKITLECSQTMGHDKMYWYQQDPGMELHLIHYSYGVNSTEKGDLSSESTVSRIRTEHFPLTLESARPSHTSQYLCASSDTQALTGELFFGEGSRLTVL.

The V and J genes are TRBV5-1 and TRBJ2-2, with 7 nucleotides matching TRBD1. Trimming took 5 bases from V and 2 from J; bases not matched to a gene: 6. CDR3 length equals 15 residues. CDR1 is SGHRS, CDR2 YFSETQ, per germline. The CDR3 is CASRPGTANTGELFF. The CDR3 DNA reads TGCGCCAGCAGACCTGGGACAGCCAACACCGGGGAGCTGTTTTTT.

This clone was counted only a few times. This rearrangement joins TRBV4-1 to TRBJ2-3; D not resolved. V dropped 2 bases and J dropped 2 bases, with 8 bases sitting between them. CDR3 length equals 14 residues. CDR1 MGHRA and CDR2 YSYEKL come from the germline V gene. In nucleotides, the CDR3 is TGCGCCAGCAGCCAATCTAGGCCCACAGATACGCAGTATTTT. As protein: CASSQSRPTDTQYF.

This clone was observed a handful of times. J is TRBJ1-2 and V is TRBV5-1; D possibly corresponds to TRBD1 (6 bases). V gave up 4 bases and J gave up 7 bases, with 11 bases separating them. The CDR3 runs 12 residues. Germline V CDR1 and CDR2: SGHRS, YFSETQ. The CDR3 reads CASSPRGSGYTF. In nucleotides, the CDR3 is TGCGCCAGCAGCCCGAGGGGGAGTGGCTACACCTTC.

This chain joins TRBV2 and TRBJ1-1, with 9 bases aligning to TRBD1. V gave up 4 bases and J gave up 6 bases; unmatched junction bases: 12. CDR1 is SNHLY and CDR2 is FYNNEI in the germline V gene. This CDR3 has 16 residues. CDR3 in DNA: TGTGCCAGCAGTGGGTTCCGGGACAGGGTATTCTCTGAAGCTTTCTTT. Translating it yields CASSGFRDRVFSEAFF. Full variable domain (remainder filled in from reference TRBV2 and TRBJ1-1): EPEVTQTPSHQVTQMGQEVILRCVPISNHLYFYWYRQILGQKVEFLVSFYNNEISEKSEIFDDQFSVERPDGSNFTLKIRSTKLEDSAMYFCASSGFRDRVFSEAFFGQGTRLTVV.

CDR3 sequence reads: CASSLGELESYTF. The CDR3 nucleotides are TGCGCCAGCAGCTTAGGGGAATTAGAAAGCTACACCTTC. This chain connects TRBV5-1 to TRBJ1-2; the D gene is possibly TRBD1 (5 bases). The V and J ends lost 2 bases and 9 bases respectively, with 14 bases between them. CDR3 length: 13 amino acids. Germline V lookup: CDR1 SGHRS, CDR2 YFSETQ.

The chain employs TRBV10-2 and TRBJ2-7, with 7 bases that match TRBD1. The junction had 3 bases not matched to a gene; V was cut back by 10 bases and J by 3 bases. This CDR3 region has 11 residues. The germline CDR1 and CDR2 sequences are WSHSY and SAAADI. The CDR3 protein is CATGQDYEQYF. In nucleotides, the CDR3 is TGCGCCACCGGACAGGACTACGAGCAGTACTTC.

V gene TRBV27 combines with J gene TRBJ2-7; 7 bases line up with TRBD1. Germline CDR1 and CDR2: MNHEY and SMNVEV (reference sequence). This CDR3 is built from 15 residues. The V and J ends lost 4 bases and 5 bases, in that order; junction bases with no gene match: 11. The CDR3 is CASSSGPTGNNEQYF. CDR3 nucleotides: TGTGCCAGCAGTTCCGGGCCGACAGGGAACAACGAGCAGTACTTC.

This CDR3 reads CASRRGQGLYEQYF. In DNA, the CDR3 is TGTGCCAGCAGGAGGGGACAGGGGCTCTACGAGCAGTACTTC. The chain is built from TRBV27 and TRBJ2-7; TRBD1 aligns across 10 bases. J lost 3 bases, V lost 6 bases, and 5 bases had no gene match. The germline gives CDR1 MNHEY, CDR2 SMNVEV (reference sequence). This CDR3 has 14 residues.

V and J are TRBV7-9 and TRBJ1-1; no clear D gene. The CDR3 runs to 11 residues. V lost 8 bases, J lost 6 bases, and 10 bases lay in between. Germline V CDR1 and CDR2: SEHNR, FQNEAQ (reference sequence). The CDR3 here is CASGDSAEAFF. CDR3 DNA sequence: TGTGCCAGCGGGGATAGCGCTGAAGCTTTCTTT.

The rearrangement joins TRBV7-3 to TRBJ2-1; no reliable D call. CDR3 length equals 13 residues. V shed 2 bases and J shed 3 bases, with 5 bases lying between them. Looked up from germline, CDR1 is SGHTA and CDR2 is FQGTGA. CDR3 coding DNA: TGTGCCAGCAGCTTAGCAGTCTACAATGAGCAGTTCTTC. Its protein is CASSLAVYNEQFF.